Here is one T cell receptor beta chain with its context. There are many counts of this clonotype. Its antigen remains undetermined. Per-base qualities were not stored, and no clone one base away is much larger. This record comes from a study of T cell repertoires in cytomegalovirus infection (dated by TCRdb to about 2019). Broadly, across the study: Because public TCR beta signatures pointed to carriage of CMV infection together with the matching HLA type, the HLA type of each donor mattered for the analysis. General conclusions and limits of the study: The ex vivo response was dominated by HLA-C-restricted CMV-specific TCR beta clonotypes, which also provided the single most frequent clonotype in two of eight donors. Carriers of CMV infection plus the relevant HLA type were discriminated by the cumulative frequency of public TCR beta family members in the study cohort and in an independent approximately 360-donor cohort.

Sequencing took place on an Illumina HiSeq 1500. In-frame beta chains were kept once TCRdb had trimmed the public reads at Q25 with fastp and called clones with MiXCR. Rows with one shared CDR3 protein collapse into an entry with the most common genes and DNA. The sample has fewer than 200,000 distinct CDR3 sequences on record, about an eighth of them singletons. Clones ranked in the top ten supply 20% to 30% of the sample. V lost 5 bases and J lost 3 bases; the stretch between them is 10 bases long. The CDR3 sequence holds 13 residues, the cysteine and phenylalanine included. The entry retains the CDR3 DNA only, 39 bases that are in frame from base 1.

This receptor was identified in a human donor in good health (CMV status not recorded). Some clones in this sample may be carry-over from other donors' samples. The chain is made from TRBV12-3 or TRBV12-4 and TRBJ1-1; no D gene call is confident. The material sequenced was PBMCs. The DNA sequence is given as TGTGCCAGCAGTGAAAAGTTGTACACTGAAGCTTTCTTT. Protein translation: CASSEKLYTEAFF.